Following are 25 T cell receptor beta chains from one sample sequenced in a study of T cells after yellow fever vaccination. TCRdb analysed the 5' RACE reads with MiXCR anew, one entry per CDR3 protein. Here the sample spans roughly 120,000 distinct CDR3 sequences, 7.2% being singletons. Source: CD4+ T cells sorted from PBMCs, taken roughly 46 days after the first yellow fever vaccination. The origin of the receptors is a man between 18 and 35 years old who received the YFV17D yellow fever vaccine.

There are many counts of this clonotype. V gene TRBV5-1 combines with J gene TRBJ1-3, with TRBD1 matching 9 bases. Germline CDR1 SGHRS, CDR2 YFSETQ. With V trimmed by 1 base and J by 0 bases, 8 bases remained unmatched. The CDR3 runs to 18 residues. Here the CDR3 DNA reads TGCGCCAGCAGCTTGACCCCAGGACAGGGGTCCTCTGGAAACACCATATATTTT. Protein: CASSLTPGQGSSGNTIYF. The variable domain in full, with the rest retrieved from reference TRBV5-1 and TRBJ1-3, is KAGVTQTPRYLIKTRGQQVTLSCSPISGHRSVSWYQQTPGQGLQFLFEYFSETQRNKGNFPGRFSGRQFSNSRSEMNVSTLELGDSALYLCASSLTPGQGSSGNTIYFGEGSWLTVV.

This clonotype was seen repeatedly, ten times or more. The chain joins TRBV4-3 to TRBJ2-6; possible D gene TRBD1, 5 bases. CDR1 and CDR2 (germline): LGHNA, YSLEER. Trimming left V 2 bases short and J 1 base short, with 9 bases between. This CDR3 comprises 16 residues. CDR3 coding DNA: TGCGCCAGCAGCCAACAAAGGGGATCTGGGGCCAACGTCCTGACTTTC. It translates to CASSQQRGSGANVLTF.

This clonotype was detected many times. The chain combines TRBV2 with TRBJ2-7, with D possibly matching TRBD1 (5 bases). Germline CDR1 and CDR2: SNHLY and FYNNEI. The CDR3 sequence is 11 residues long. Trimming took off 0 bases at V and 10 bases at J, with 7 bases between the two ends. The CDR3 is CASSEAWGQYV. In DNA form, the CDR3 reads TGTGCCAGCAGTGAAGCGTGGGGCCAGTACGTC.

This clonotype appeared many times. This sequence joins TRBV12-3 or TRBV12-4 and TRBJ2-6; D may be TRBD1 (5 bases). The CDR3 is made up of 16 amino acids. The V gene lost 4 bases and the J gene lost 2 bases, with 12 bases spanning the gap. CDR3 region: CASSYDRGAGANVLTF. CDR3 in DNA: TGTGCCAGCAGTTACGACAGAGGAGCTGGGGCCAACGTCCTGACTTTC.

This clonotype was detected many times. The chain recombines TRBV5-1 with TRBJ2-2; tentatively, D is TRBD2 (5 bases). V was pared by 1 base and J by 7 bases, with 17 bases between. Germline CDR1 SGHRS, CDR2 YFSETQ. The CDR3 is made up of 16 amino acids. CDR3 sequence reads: CASSLSPASHVGELFF. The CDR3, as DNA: TGCGCCAGCAGCTTGTCCCCGGCTAGCCATGTCGGGGAGCTGTTTTTT.

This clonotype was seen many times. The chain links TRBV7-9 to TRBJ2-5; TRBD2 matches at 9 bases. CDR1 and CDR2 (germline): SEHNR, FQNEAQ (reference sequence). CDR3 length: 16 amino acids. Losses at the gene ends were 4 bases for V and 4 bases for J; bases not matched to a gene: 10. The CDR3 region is CASSSSGAAGGETQYF. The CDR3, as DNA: TGTGCCAGCAGCTCTAGCGGGGCGGCGGGTGGAGAGACCCAGTACTTC.

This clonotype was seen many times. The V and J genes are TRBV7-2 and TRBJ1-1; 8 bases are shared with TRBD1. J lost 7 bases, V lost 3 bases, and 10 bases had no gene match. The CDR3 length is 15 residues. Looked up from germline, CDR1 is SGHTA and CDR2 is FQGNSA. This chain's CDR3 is CASSLTPGTGYEAFF. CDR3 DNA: TGTGCCAGCAGCTTGACCCCCGGGACAGGATATGAAGCTTTCTTT.

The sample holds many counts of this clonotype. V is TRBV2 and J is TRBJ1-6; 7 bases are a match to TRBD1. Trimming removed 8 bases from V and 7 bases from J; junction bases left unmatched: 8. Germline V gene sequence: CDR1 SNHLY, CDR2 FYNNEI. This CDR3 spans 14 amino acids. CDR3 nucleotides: TGTGCCAGCGGGGGACAGTCTGAAAATTCACCCCTCCACTTT. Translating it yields CASGGQSENSPLHF.

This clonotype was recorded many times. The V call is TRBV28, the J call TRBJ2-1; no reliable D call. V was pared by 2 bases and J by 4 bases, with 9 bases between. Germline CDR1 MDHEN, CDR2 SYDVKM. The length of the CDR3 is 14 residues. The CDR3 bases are TGTGCCAGCAGTTTAAACAGCCGTTACAATGAGCAGTTCTTC. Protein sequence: CASSLNSRYNEQFF. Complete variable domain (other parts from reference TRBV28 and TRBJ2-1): DVKVTQSSRYLVKRTGEKVFLECVQDMDHENMFWYRQDPGLGLRLIYFSYDVKMKEKGDIPEGYSVSREKKERFSLILESASTNQTSMYLCASSLNSRYNEQFFGPGTRLTVL.

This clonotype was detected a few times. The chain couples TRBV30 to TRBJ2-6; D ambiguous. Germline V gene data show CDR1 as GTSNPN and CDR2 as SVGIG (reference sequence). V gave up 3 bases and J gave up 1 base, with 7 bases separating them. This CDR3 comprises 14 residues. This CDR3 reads CAWSNPSGANVLTF. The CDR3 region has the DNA TGTGCCTGGAGCAACCCTTCTGGGGCCAACGTCCTGACTTTC.

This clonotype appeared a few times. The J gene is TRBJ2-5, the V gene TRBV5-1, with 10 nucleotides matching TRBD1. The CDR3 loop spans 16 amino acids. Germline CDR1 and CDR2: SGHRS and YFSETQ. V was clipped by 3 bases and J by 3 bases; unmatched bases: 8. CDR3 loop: CASSWGTGVFKETQYF. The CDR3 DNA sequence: TGCGCCAGCAGCTGGGGGACAGGGGTTTTCAAAGAGACCCAGTACTTC.

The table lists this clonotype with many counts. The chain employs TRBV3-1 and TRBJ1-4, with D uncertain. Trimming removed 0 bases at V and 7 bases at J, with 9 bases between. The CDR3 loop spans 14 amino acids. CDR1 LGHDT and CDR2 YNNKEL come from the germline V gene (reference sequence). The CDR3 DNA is TGTGCCAGCAGCCAAGATCGTCAGATTGAAAAACTGTTTTTT. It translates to CASSQDRQIEKLFF.

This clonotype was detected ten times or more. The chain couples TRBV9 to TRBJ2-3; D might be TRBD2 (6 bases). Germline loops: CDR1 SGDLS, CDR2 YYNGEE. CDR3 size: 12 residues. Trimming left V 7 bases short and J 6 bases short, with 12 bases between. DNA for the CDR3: TGTGCCAGCGGGAGGATTGAGGATACGCAGTATTTT. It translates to CASGRIEDTQYF.

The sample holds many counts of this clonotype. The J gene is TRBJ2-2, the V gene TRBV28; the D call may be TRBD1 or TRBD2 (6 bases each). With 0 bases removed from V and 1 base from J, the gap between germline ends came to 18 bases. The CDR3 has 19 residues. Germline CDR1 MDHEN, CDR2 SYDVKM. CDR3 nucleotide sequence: TGTGCCAGCAGTTTATGGCGTTCCGGGGGCGCAGAGAACACCGGGGAGCTGTTTTTT. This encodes CASSLWRSGGAENTGELFF.

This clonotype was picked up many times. The CDR3 reads CASSLGAQVGQPQHF. The CDR3 bases are TGTGCCAGCAGCTTAGGCGCACAGGTTGGTCAGCCCCAGCATTTT. The chain couples TRBV7-2 to TRBJ1-5; maybe TRBD1 (5 bases). The CDR3 consists of 15 residues. CDR1 is SGHTA, CDR2 FQGNSA, per germline. V dropped 1 base and J dropped 6 bases, with 13 bases sitting between them.

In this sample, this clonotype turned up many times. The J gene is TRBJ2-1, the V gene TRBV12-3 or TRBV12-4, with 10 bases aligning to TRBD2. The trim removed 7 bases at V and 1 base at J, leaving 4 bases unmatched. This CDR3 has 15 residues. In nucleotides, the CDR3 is TGTGCCAGCACTAAGCGGGGGGGTTCCTACAATGAGCAGTTCTTC. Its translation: CASTKRGGSYNEQFF.

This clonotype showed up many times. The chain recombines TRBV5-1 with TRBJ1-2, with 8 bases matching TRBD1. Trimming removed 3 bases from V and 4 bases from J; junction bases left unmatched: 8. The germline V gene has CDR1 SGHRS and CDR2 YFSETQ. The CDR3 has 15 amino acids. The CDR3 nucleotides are TGCGCCAGCAGCTATGGACAGGGTTCGACCTATGGCTACACCTTC. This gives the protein CASSYGQGSTYGYTF. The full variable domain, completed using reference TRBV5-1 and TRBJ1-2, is KAGVTQTPRYLIKTRGQQVTLSCSPISGHRSVSWYQQTPGQGLQFLFEYFSETQRNKGNFPGRFSGRQFSNSRSEMNVSTLELGDSALYLCASSYGQGSTYGYTFGSGTRLTVV.

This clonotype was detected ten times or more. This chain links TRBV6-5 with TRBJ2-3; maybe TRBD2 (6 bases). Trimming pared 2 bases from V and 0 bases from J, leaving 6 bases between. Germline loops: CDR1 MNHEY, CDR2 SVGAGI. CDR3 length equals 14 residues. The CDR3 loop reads CASSYLASTDTQYF. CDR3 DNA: TGTGCCAGCAGTTACCTAGCGAGCACAGATACGCAGTATTTT.

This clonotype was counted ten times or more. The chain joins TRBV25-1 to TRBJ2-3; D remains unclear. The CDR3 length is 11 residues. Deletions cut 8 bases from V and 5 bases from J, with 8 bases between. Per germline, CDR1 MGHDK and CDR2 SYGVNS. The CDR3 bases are TGTGCCAGCTTGCGTGGAGATACGCAGTATTTT. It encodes CASLRGDTQYF.

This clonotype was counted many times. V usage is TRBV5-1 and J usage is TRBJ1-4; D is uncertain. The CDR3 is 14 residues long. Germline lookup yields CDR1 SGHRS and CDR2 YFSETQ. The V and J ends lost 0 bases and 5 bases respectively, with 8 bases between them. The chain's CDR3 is CASSLGLLNEKLFF. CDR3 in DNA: TGCGCCAGCAGCTTGGGACTGCTAAATGAAAAACTGTTTTTT.

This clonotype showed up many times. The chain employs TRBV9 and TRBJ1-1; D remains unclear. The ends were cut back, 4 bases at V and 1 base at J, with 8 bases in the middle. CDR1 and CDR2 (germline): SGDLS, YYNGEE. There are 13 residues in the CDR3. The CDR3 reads CASSRMRNTEAFF. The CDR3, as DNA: TGTGCCAGCAGCCGTATGAGGAACACTGAAGCTTTCTTT.

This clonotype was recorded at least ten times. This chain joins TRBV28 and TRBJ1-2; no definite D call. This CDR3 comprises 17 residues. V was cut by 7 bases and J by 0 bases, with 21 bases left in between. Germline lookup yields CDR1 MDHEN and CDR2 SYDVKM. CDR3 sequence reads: CASTNSRWGEANYGYTF. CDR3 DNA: TGTGCCAGCACCAATTCCCGGTGGGGAGAAGCTAACTATGGCTACACCTTC.

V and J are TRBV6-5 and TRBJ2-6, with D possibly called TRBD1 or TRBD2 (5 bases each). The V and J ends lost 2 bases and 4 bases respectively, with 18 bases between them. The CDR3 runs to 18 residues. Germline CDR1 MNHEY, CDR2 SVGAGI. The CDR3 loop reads CASSYNLGYRDGANVLTF. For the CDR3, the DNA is TGTGCCAGCAGTTACAACCTGGGGTACCGGGACGGGGCCAACGTCCTGACTTTC.

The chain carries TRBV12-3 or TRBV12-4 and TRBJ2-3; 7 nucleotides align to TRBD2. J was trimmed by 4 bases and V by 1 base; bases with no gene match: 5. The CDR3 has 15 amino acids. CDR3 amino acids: CASSLELAEADTQYF. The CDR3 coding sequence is TGTGCCAGCAGTTTAGAGCTAGCGGAGGCAGATACGCAGTATTTT.

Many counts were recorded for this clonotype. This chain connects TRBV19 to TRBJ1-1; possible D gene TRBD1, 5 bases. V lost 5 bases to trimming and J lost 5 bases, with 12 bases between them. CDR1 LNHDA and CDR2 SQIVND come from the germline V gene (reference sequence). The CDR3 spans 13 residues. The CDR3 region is CASSPHGGTEAFF. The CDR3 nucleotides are TGTGCCAGTAGTCCCCATGGGGGAACTGAAGCTTTCTTT.